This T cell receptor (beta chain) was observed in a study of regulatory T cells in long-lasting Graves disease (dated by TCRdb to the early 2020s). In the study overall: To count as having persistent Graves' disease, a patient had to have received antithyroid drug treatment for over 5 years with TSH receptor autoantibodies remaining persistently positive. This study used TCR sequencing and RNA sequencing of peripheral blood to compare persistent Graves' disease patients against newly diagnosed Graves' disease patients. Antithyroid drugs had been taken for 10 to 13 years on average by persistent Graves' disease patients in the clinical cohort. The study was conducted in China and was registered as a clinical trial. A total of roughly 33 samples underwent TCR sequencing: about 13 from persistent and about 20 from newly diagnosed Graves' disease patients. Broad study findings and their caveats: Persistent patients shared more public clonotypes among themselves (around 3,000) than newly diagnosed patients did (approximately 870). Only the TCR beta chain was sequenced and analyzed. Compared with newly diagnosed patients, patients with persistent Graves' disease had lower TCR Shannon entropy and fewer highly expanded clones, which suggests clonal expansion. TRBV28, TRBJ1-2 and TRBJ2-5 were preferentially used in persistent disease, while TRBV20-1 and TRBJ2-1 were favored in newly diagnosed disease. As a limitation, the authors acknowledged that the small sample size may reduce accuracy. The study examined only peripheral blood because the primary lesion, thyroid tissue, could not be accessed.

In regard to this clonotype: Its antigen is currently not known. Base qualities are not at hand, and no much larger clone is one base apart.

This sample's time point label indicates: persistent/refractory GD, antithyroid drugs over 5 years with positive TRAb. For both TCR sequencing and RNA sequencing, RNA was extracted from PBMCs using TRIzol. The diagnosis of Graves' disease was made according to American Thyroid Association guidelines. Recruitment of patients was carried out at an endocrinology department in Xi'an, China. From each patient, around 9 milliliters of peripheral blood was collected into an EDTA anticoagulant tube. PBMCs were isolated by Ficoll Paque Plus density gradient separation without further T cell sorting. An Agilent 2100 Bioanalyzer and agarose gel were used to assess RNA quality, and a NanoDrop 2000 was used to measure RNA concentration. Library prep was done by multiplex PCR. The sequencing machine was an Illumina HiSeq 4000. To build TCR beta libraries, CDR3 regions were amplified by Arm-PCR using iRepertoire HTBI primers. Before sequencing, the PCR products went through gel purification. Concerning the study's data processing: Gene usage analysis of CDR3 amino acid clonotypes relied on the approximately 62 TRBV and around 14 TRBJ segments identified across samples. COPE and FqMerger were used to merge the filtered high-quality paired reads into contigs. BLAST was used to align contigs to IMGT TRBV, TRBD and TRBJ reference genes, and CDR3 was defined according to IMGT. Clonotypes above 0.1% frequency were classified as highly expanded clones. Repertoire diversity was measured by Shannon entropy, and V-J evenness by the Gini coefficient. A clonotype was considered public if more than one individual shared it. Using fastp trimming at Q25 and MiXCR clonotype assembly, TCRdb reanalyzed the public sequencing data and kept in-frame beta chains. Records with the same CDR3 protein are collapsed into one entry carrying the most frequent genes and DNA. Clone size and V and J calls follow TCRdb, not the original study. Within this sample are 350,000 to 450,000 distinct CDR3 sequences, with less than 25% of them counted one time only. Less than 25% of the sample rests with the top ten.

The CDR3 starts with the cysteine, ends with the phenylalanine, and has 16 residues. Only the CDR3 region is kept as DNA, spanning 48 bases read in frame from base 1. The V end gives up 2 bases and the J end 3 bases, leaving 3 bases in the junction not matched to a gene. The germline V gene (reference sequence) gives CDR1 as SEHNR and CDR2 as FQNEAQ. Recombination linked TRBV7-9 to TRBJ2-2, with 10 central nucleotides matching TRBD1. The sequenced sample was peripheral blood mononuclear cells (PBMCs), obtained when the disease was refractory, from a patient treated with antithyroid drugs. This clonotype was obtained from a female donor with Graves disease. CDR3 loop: CASSLLGQGYTGELFF. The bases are TGTGCCAGCAGCTTACTGGGACAGGGGTACACCGGGGAGCTGTTTTTT.